This T cell receptor (beta chain) was captured in a study of identical twins. TCRdb reanalysed the 5' RACE reads using MiXCR and keeps one entry per CDR3 protein. The data show fewer than 800,000 distinct CDR3 sequences, 7.1% seen once. V gave up 2 bases and J gave up 4 bases; unmatched junction bases: 8. CDR3 length equals 16 residues. Germline-derived CDR1 and CDR2 are MNHNS and SASEGT. Findings and limits, study-wide: Fewer insertions characterized abundant cord blood beta clonotypes, whereas memory repertoires showed none. Conclusions rested on cross-sectional statistics rather than following the same donors. Out-of-frame alpha sequences common to twins exhibited an excess of low generation probability. Within monozygotic twins, out-of-frame TCR alpha sharing was underestimated by the models.

As regards this clonotype: What it recognizes is unknown.

These same data were also listed under a study on yellow fever vaccine responses in identical twins.

Sequencing was done on a sample of PBMCs. This sequence originates from a young woman in good health. V and J are TRBV6-1 and TRBJ2-1; TRBD2 matches at 7 bases. This CDR3 is CASSEPGLRGYNEQFF. The CDR3, as DNA: TGTGCCAGCAGTGAACCGGGACTAAGAGGGTACAATGAGCAGTTCTTC.